Sequencing of this T cell receptor (beta chain) was carried out in a study of T cells in localized non-small cell lung cancer. This table comes from immunoSEQ multiplex PCR, and its TCRdb copy is limited to in-frame clones, with some not included. Of 20,000 to 30,000 clones listed, roughly 87% are singletons. A word on this clone: Its antigen is not identified.

Overall study findings and caveats: Adjacent lung was found to contain a median approximately 62 of the top 100 tumor clones.

This sample comprised peripheral blood, obtained before any cancer treatment. The source of this sequence is an older male donor with stage I squamous cell lung carcinoma.

Written as DNA, the CDR3 is TGTGCCAGCAGCCCCCCCTCTTCACCCCTCCACTTT. It encodes CASSPPSSPLHF. This chain connects TRBV7-9 to TRBJ1-6; unclear D gene. Germline CDR1 and CDR2: SEHNR and FQNEAQ (reference sequence). The CDR3 covers 12 residues. V lost 5 bases, J lost 9 bases, and 8 bases lay in between.